This TCR beta chain was captured by sequencing in a study of sequential checkpoint blockade in melanoma. Treatment noted: randomized to nivolumab then ipilimumab (arm A) or the reverse (arm B). The CDR3 runs 13 residues. V was shortened by 0 bases and J by 3 bases, with 6 bases between the two germline ends. Germline CDR1 is LGHNA and CDR2 is YSLEER. The repertoire was sequenced with immunoSEQ multiplex PCR; TCRdb's copy has only in-frame clones and lacks some. The table records some 9,600 clones, around 80% of them present only once. This material consisted of CD8+ T cells sorted from blood (inferred from file names), taken from a patient given nivolumab and ipilimumab in sequence. The chain links TRBV4-3 to TRBJ2-7; D is ambiguous. The sequence was obtained from a human donor with melanoma. The CDR3 loop reads CASSQDLVYEQYF. Here the CDR3 DNA reads TGCGCCAGCAGCCAAGATCTCGTCTACGAGCAGTACTTC.